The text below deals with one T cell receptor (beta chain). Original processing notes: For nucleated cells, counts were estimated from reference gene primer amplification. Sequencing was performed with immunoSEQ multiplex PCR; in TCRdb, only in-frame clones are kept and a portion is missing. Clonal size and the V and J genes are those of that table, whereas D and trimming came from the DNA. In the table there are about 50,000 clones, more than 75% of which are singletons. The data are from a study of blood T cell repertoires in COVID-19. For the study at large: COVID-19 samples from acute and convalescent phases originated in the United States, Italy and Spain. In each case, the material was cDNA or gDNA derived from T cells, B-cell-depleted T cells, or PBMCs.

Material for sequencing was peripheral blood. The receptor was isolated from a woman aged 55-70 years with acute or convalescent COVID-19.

The CDR3 DNA reads TGTGCCAGCAGCTTGCGATTGCGGCGGGAGATCCATGAGCAGTTCTTC. Translation gives CASSLRLRREIHEQFF. The gene calls are TRBV7-9 and TRBJ2-1; 7 nucleotides line up with TRBD2. Germline CDR1 and CDR2: SEHNR and FQNEAQ (reference sequence). The V gene end was trimmed by 3 bases and the J gene end by 8 bases; junction bases not matched to a gene: 13. CDR3 length: 16 residues.